This T cell receptor (beta chain) appears in the sequencing data of a study of blood T cell repertoires in COVID-19. Study details: Acute and convalescent COVID-19 specimens originated in the United States, Italy and Spain.

CDR1 SGHDT and CDR2 YYEEEE come from the germline V gene. The CDR3 consists of 15 residues. Trimming took 4 bases from V and 1 from J, leaving 12 bases between them. The authors' processing: Amplifying reference gene primers gave estimates of nucleated cell counts. Sequencing used immunoSEQ multiplex PCR; TCRdb keeps in-frame clones, though not all of them. That table supplies the V and J calls and clone size; D and trimming were determined from the DNA. The sample lists some 130,000 clones, approximately 86% occurring once. Input material: peripheral blood. This sequence originates from a woman in her seventies with COVID-19, enrolled during active disease. The genes are TRBV5-6 and TRBJ2-1; the D gene is possibly TRBD2 (5 bases). The CDR3 DNA reads TGTGCCAGCAGCCCGGACTTGGGGTCCTACAATGAGCAGTTCTTC. This codes for CASSPDLGSYNEQFF.